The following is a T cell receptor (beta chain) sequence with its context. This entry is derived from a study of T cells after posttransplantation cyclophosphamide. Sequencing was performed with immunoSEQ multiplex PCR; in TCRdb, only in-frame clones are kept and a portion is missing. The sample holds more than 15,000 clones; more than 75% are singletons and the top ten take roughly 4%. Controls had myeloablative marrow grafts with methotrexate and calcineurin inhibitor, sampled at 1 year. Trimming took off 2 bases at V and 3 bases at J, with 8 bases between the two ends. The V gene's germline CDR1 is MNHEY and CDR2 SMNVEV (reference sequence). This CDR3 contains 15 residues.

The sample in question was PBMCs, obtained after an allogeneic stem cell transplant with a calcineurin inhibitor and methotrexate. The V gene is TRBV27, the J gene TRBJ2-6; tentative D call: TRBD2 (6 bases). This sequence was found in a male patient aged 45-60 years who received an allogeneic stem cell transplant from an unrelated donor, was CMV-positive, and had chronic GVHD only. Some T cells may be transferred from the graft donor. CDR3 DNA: TGTGCCAGCAGTTTAGGGGGGTTTGGGGCCAACGTCCTGACTTTC. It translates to CASSLGGFGANVLTF.